A single TCR beta chain is shown here with its context. Its antigen is undetermined. The sample belongs to a study of shared clonotypes between healthy human individuals. Overall study results and limits: The authors sampled blood alone, and tissue repertoires likely differ. It was the few donors that limited the genetic and exposure-history diversity represented.

Produced via immunoSEQ multiplex PCR; TCRdb's table is partial and in-frame only. The repertoire consists of 520,000 or so clones, with approximately 79% occurring once and the leading ten covering approximately 12%. The germline V and J ends were trimmed by 0 bases and 7 bases, with 12 bases remaining between them. The CDR3 covers 14 residues. Germline-derived CDR1 and CDR2 are MNHEY and SVGAGI. The origin of this receptor is a woman aged 40-49 years in good health. Some clones in this sample may be carry-over from other donors' samples. The sequenced sample consisted of PBMCs. The genes are TRBV6-5 and TRBJ1-2, with D unresolved. The CDR3 nucleotides are TGTGCCAGCAGTTACTCTGATCACCTTGGTGGCTACACCTTC. Translated, it gives CASSYSDHLGGYTF.